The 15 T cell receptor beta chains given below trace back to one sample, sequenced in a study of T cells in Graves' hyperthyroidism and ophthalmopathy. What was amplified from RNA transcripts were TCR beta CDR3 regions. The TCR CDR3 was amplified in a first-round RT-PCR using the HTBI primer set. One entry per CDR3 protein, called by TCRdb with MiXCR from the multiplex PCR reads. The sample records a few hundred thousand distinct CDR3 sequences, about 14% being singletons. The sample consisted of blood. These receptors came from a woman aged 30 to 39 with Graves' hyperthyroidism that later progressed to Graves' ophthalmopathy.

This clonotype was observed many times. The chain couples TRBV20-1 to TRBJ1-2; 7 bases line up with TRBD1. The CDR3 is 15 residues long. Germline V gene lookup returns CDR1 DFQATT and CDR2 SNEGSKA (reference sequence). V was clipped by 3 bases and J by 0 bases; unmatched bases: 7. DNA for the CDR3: TGCAGTGCTAGGCCGGTTGGACAGGCTAACTATGGCTACACCTTC. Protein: CSARPVGQANYGYTF.

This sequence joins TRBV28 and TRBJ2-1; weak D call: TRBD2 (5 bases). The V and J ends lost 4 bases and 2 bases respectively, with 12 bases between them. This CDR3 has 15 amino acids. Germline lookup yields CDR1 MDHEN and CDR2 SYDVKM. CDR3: CASSSLGSTYNEQFF. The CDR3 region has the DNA TGTGCCAGCAGTTCCCTTGGGAGCACCTACAATGAGCAGTTCTTC.

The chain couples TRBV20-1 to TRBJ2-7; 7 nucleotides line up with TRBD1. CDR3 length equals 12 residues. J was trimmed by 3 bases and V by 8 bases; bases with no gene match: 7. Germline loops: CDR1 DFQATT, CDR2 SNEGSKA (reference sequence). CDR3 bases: TGCAGTTCGGAGACAGGGAGCTACGAGCAGTACTTC. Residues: CSSETGSYEQYF.

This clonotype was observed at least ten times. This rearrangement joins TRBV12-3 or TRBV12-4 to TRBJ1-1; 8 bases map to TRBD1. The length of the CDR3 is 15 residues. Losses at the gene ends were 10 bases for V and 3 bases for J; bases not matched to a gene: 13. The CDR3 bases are TGTGCCATCACTCCCCTCCTGACAGGGGACACTGAAGCTTTCTTT. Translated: CAITPLLTGDTEAFF.

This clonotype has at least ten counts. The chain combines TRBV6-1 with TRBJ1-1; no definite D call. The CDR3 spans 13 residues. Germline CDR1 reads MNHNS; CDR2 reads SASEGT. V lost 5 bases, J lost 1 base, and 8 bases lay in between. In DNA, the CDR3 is TGTGCCAGCAGTTATTCTACGAACACTGAAGCTTTCTTT. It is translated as CASSYSTNTEAFF.

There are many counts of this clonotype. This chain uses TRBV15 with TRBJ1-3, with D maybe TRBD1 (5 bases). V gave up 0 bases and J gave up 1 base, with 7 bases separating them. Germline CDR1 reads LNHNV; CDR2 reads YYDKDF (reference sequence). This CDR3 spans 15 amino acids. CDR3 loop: CATSREGVSGNTIYF. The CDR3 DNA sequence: TGTGCCACCAGCAGAGAAGGGGTTTCTGGAAACACCATATATTTT.

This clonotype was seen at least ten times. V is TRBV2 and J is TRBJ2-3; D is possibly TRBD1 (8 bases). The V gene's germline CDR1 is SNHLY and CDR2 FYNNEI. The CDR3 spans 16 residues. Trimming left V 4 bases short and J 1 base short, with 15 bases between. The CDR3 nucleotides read TGTGCCAGCAGTGCTCAGGGGGCGGGAGGCACAGATACGCAGTATTTT. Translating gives CASSAQGAGGTDTQYF.

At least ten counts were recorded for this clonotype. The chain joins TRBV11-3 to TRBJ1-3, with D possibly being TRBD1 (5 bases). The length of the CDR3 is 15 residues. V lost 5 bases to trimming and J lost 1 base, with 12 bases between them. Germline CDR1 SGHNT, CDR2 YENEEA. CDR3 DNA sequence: TGTGCCAGCAGCATCACAGGAGGTTCTGGAAACACCATATATTTT. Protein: CASSITGGSGNTIYF.

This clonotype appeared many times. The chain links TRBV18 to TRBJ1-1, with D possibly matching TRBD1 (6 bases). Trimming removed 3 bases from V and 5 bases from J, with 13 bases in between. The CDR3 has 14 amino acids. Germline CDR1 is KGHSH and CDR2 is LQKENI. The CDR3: CASSPAERGTEAFF. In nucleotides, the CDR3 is TGTGCCAGCTCACCCGCCGAGAGGGGGACTGAAGCTTTCTTT. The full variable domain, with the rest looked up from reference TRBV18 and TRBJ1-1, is NAGVMQNPRHLVRRRGQEARLRCSPMKGHSHVYWYRQLPEEGLKFMVYLQKENIIDESGMPKERFSAEFPKEGPSILRIQQVVRGDSAAYFCASSPAERGTEAFFGQGTRLTVV.

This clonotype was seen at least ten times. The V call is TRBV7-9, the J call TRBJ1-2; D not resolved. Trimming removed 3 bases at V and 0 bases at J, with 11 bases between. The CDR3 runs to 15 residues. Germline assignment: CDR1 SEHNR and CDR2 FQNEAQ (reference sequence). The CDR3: CASSFDLTSNYGYTF. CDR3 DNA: TGTGCCAGCAGCTTCGACCTAACCTCTAACTATGGCTACACCTTC.

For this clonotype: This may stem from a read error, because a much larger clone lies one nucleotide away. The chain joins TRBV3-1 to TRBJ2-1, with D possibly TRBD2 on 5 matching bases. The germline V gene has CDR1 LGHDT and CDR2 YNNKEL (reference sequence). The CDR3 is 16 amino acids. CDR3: CASSQDEGSSHNEQFF. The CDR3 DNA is TGTGCCAGCAGCCAAGATGAGGGAAGCTCCCACAATGAGCAGTTCTTC.

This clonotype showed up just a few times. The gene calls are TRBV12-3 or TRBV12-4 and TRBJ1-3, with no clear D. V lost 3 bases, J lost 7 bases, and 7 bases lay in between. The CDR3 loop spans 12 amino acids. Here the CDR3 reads CASSFVKNTIYF. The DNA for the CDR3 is TGTGCCAGCAGTTTCGTCAAGAACACCATATATTTT.

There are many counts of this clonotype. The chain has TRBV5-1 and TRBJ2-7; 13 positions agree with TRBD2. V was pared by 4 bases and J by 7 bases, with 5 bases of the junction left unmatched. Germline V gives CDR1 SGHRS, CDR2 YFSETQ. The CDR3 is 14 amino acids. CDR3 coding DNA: TGCGCCAGCAGCGCGACTAGCGGGAGGACAGAGCAGTACTTC. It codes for CASSATSGRTEQYF.

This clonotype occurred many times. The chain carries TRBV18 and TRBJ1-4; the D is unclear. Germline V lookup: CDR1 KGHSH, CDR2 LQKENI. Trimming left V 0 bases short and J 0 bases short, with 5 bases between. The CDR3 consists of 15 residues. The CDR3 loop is CASSPPEATNEKLFF. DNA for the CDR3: TGTGCCAGCTCACCACCTGAGGCAACTAATGAAAAACTGTTTTTT.

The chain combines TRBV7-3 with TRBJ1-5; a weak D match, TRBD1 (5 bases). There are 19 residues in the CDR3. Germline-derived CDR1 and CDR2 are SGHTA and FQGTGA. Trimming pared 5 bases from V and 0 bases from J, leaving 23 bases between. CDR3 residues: CASSPQDVGEGSSNQPQHF. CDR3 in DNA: TGTGCCAGCAGCCCTCAAGATGTGGGGGAGGGTAGTAGCAATCAGCCCCAGCATTTT. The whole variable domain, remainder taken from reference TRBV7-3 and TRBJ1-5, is GAGVSQTPSNKVTEKGKYVELRCDPISGHTALYWYRQSLGQGPEFLIYFQGTGAADDSGLPNDRFFAVRPEGSVSTLKIQRTERGDSAVYLCASSPQDVGEGSSNQPQHFGDGTRLSIL.